A selection of T cell receptor beta chains follows, all from one sample in a study of T cells in Graves' hyperthyroidism and ophthalmopathy. MiXCR, run by TCRdb on the multiplex PCR reads, gives a single entry per CDR3 protein. The sample consists of over 250,000 distinct CDR3 sequences, 22% of them appearing once. What was sequenced was blood. The receptor set was obtained from a man aged 25-45 years with Graves' ophthalmopathy. Both conserved end residues are part of each CDR3. The D gene is left open where the match is weak. Part of the rows lack a size; the others show once, few, many or a class for expanded clones.

few	TRBD1	TRBV19	14	TRBJ1-2	CASRTTGGSYGYTF	TGTGCCAGTCGAACCACAGGGGGCAGCTATGGCTACACCTTC
many	.	TRBV9	14	TRBJ2-7	CASSVGPLLYEQYF	TGTGCCAGCAGCGTAGGCCCCCTACTCTACGAGCAGTACTTC
few	.	TRBV6-1	15	TRBJ1-4	CASSPNGMRSEKLFF	TGTGCCAGCAGTCCCAACGGCATGAGGAGTGAAAAACTGTTTTTT
many	.	TRBV24-1	13	TRBJ2-3	CATSDHSGRTQYF	TGTGCCACCAGTGATCACTCAGGGCGTACGCAGTATTTT
.	.	TRBV6-1	14	TRBJ1-1	CASSLTVGGTEAFF	TGTGCCAGCAGTCTGACAGTTGGGGGGACTGAAGCTTTCTTT
few	TRBD2	TRBV12-3/TRBV12-4	15	TRBJ2-3	CASSHRLAGGETQYF	TGTGCCAGCAGTCATCGACTAGCGGGTGGGGAAACGCAGTATTTT
.	TRBD1	TRBV7-8	15	TRBJ2-2	CASSFADRGSGELFF	TGTGCCAGCAGCTTTGCGGACAGGGGGTCCGGGGAGCTGTTTTTT
.	.	TRBV10-3	11	TRBJ2-7	CAISDGWEQYF	TGTGCCATCAGTGACGGCTGGGAGCAGTACTTC
many	TRBD2	TRBV11-2	16	TRBJ2-3	CASSSLAGTTTDTQYF	TGTGCCAGCAGCTCGCTAGCGGGAACAACCACAGATACGCAGTATTTT
.	.	TRBV11-2	13	TRBJ2-7	CASTLTGLDEQYF	TGTGCCAGCACCCTGACTGGTCTCGACGAGCAGTACTTC
.	TRBD1	TRBV11-1	17	TRBJ1-4	CASSLARFRTGNEKLFF	TGTGCCAGCAGCTTAGCGCGATTTAGGACAGGGAATGAAAAACTGTTTTTT
few	.	TRBV5-1	16	TRBJ1-2	CASSLEGLGHNYGYTF	TGCGCCAGCAGCTTGGAAGGGCTCGGGCATAACTATGGCTACACCTTC
few	TRBD1	TRBV6-2/TRBV6-3	14	TRBJ1-6	CASSPDRGGSPLHF	TGTGCCAGCAGTCCCGACAGGGGAGGCTCACCCCTCCACTTT
.	.	TRBV9	16	TRBJ2-6	CASSAGRSRGANVLTF	TGTGCCAGCAGCGCTGGGAGATCTCGCGGGGCCAACGTCCTGACTTTC
.	TRBD2	TRBV27	17	TRBJ2-3	CASSLPPGGTSGTSQYF	TGTGCCAGCAGTTTACCCCCAGGTGGGACTAGCGGGACGTCGCAGTATTTT
few	TRBD2	TRBV2	15	TRBJ2-3	CASSSSGRVADTQYF	TGTGCCAGCAGTTCTAGCGGGAGAGTGGCAGATACGCAGTATTTT
many	TRBD2	TRBV30	14	TRBJ2-1	CAWIPGLARNEQFF	TGTGCCTGGATTCCGGGACTAGCGCGCAATGAGCAGTTCTTC
few	.	TRBV20-1	16	TRBJ2-1	CSARDLTGSSYNEQFF	TGCAGTGCTAGAGATCTTACGGGGAGCTCCTACAATGAGCAGTTCTTC
.	.	TRBV7-9	16	TRBJ1-2	CASSLHGIGGNSGYTF	TGTGCCAGCAGCTTACATGGAATCGGGGGTAACTCCGGCTACACCTTC
many	.	TRBV7-2	13	TRBJ2-7	CASSPGSPYEQYF	TGTGCCAGCAGCCCTGGGTCCCCCTACGAGCAGTACTTC
many	.	TRBV13	14	TRBJ2-7	CASSLGGGVGEQYF	TGTGCCAGCAGCTTAGGCGGGGGAGTTGGCGAGCAGTACTTC
few	.	TRBV27	16	TRBJ2-5	CASSLDGRGFGETQYF	TGTGCCAGCAGTTTAGACGGTCGAGGGTTTGGAGAGACCCAGTACTTC
.	.	TRBV20-1	16	TRBJ2-5	CSARDHRTALRKTQYF	TGCAGTGCTAGAGATCATCGGACCGCTCTTAGGAAGACCCAGTACTTC
many	.	TRBV28	12	TRBJ2-7	CASTGGRYEQYF	TGTGCCAGCACTGGGGGGAGATACGAGCAGTACTTC
.	.	TRBV27	14	TRBJ2-1	CASSLRDGPNEQFF	TGTGCCAGCAGTTTAAGGGACGGCCCTAATGAGCAGTTCTTC
many	.	TRBV11-3	15	TRBJ2-2	CASSAAEWGAGELFF	TGTGCCAGCAGCGCCGCCGAATGGGGCGCCGGGGAGCTGTTTTTT
few	TRBD1	TRBV20-1	14	TRBJ2-1	CSARPGTGGNEQFF	TGCAGTGCTAGACCAGGGACAGGGGGCAATGAGCAGTTCTTC
.	.	TRBV28	15	TRBJ1-4	CASSLDRTTNEKLFF	TGTGCCAGCAGTTTAGACCGTACAACTAATGAAAAACTGTTTTTT
.	TRBD2	TRBV7-9	15	TRBJ2-7	CASSLVGGGSYEQYF	TGTGCCAGCAGCTTGGTTGGCGGGGGATCCTACGAGCAGTACTTC
few	TRBD2	TRBV28	16	TRBJ2-1	CANSAPSSGRGDEQFF	TGTGCCAACAGTGCCCCGTCTAGCGGGAGGGGAGATGAGCAGTTCTTC
few	TRBD2	TRBV29-1	12	TRBJ2-7	CSGISGAYEQYF	TGCAGCGGAATAAGCGGGGCTTACGAGCAGTACTTC
.	.	TRBV12-3/TRBV12-4	15	TRBJ2-3	CASSRGTKGVDTQYF	TGTGCCAGCAGTCGTGGGACGAAGGGGGTGGATACGCAGTATTTT
few	.	TRBV5-1	16	TRBJ2-7	CASSPRLGNVAYEQYF	TGCGCCAGCAGCCCAAGACTAGGGAACGTCGCCTACGAGCAGTACTTC
many	.	TRBV29-1	11	TRBJ1-1	CSVEQGNPAFF	TGCAGCGTTGAGCAGGGGAATCCGGCTTTCTTT
few	TRBD2	TRBV18	17	TRBJ2-3	CASSPPTSGRRADTQYF	TGTGCCAGCTCACCACCGACTAGCGGGAGGCGGGCAGATACGCAGTATTTT
.	.	TRBV6-1	13	TRBJ2-2	CASRGSGTGELFF	TGTGCCAGCCGGGGGTCAGGCACCGGGGAGCTGTTTTTT
few	.	TRBV30	13	TRBJ2-7	CAWMGRGLREQYF	TGTGCCTGGATGGGTCGAGGTTTGCGGGAGCAGTACTTC
many	TRBD2	TRBV11-2	15	TRBJ2-1	CASSLTSGRGNEQFF	TGTGCCAGCAGCTTAACTAGCGGGAGAGGCAATGAGCAGTTCTTC
few	TRBD2	TRBV30	14	TRBJ2-1	CAWMGGGSYNEQFF	TGTGCCTGGATGGGCGGGGGATCCTACAATGAGCAGTTCTTC
.	.	TRBV6-1	15	TRBJ1-5	CASSLSRDGNQPQHF	TGTGCCAGCAGCTTAAGTAGGGACGGCAATCAGCCCCAGCATTTT
many	.	TRBV11-3	13	TRBJ2-3	CASSFNNARTQYF	TGTGCCAGCAGCTTCAACAACGCCCGTACGCAGTATTTT
many	TRBD2	TRBV19	17	TRBJ2-7	CASSMPASSGRAYEQYF	TGTGCCAGTAGTATGCCCGCCTCAAGCGGGAGGGCCTACGAGCAGTACTTC
.	TRBD1	TRBV15	17	TRBJ1-1	CATSDESTGTANTEAFF	TGTGCCACCAGCGACGAATCAACCGGGACAGCGAACACTGAAGCTTTCTTT
.	.	TRBV5-6	16	TRBJ2-1	CASSSTMDSHYNEQFF	TGTGCCAGCAGCTCGACGATGGACAGCCACTACAATGAGCAGTTCTTC
.	.	TRBV28	14	TRBJ2-2	CASSLRVNTGELFF	TGTGCCAGCAGTTTAAGGGTGAACACCGGGGAGCTGTTTTTT
many	.	TRBV28	15	TRBJ2-5	CASSFPTGSQETQYF	TGTGCCAGCAGTTTCCCGACAGGATCCCAAGAGACCCAGTACTTC
many	TRBD1	TRBV28	15	TRBJ1-1	CASSLRGLLVTEAFF	TGTGCCAGCAGTTTAAGGGGGCTCTTGGTCACTGAAGCTTTCTTT
.	.	TRBV6-1	15	TRBJ2-7	CASSIQGWGSYEQYF	TGTGCCAGCAGTATACAGGGTTGGGGCTCCTACGAGCAGTACTTC
.	.	TRBV13	13	TRBJ1-1	CASSLRPPLEAFF	TGTGCCAGCAGCTTAAGGCCGCCGCTGGAAGCTTTCTTT
many	TRBD2	TRBV6-1	16	TRBJ2-1	CASSPFPGGPRNEQFF	TGTGCCAGCAGTCCCTTTCCGGGAGGGCCGAGAAATGAGCAGTTCTTC
many	TRBD2	TRBV7-8	15	TRBJ2-3	CASSVSSGRTDTQYF	TGTGCCAGCAGCGTCTCTAGCGGGAGGACAGATACGCAGTATTTT
few	.	TRBV3-1	11	TRBJ2-7	CATQLGYEQYF	TGTGCCACCCAGCTAGGTTACGAGCAGTACTTC
few	.	TRBV7-9	15	TRBJ1-4	CASRRTTGGNEKLFF	TGTGCCAGCAGAAGAACGACAGGCGGAAATGAAAAACTGTTTTTT
many	TRBD1	TRBV28	16	TRBJ2-7	CASSSLGTVVSYEQYF	TGTGCCAGCAGTTCCCTTGGGACAGTGGTCTCCTACGAGCAGTACTTC
few	.	TRBV5-5	15	TRBJ1-3	CASSLASGTGNTIYF	TGTGCCAGCAGCTTGGCCTCAGGAACCGGAAACACCATATATTTT
.	.	TRBV19	15	TRBJ2-1	CASSYAGARPNEQFF	TGTGCCAGTAGTTACGCTGGGGCTAGACCGAATGAGCAGTTCTTC
.	.	TRBV7-9	15	TRBJ2-7	CASSLESGGTYEQYF	TGTGCCAGCAGCTTAGAGTCTGGCGGAACCTACGAGCAGTACTTC
.	TRBD2	TRBV27	16	TRBJ2-1	CASSWTVAGGNNEQFF	TGTGCCAGCAGTTGGACAGTAGCGGGAGGGAACAATGAGCAGTTCTTC
.	.	TRBV7-3	16	TRBJ2-3	CASSPKGSGGGDTQYF	TGTGCCAGCAGCCCAAAGGGTAGCGGAGGGGGGGATACGCAGTATTTT
.	.	TRBV7-9	15	TRBJ1-1	CASSPGRGSYTEAFF	TGTGCCAGCAGCCCTGGGAGGGGATCGTACACTGAAGCTTTCTTT